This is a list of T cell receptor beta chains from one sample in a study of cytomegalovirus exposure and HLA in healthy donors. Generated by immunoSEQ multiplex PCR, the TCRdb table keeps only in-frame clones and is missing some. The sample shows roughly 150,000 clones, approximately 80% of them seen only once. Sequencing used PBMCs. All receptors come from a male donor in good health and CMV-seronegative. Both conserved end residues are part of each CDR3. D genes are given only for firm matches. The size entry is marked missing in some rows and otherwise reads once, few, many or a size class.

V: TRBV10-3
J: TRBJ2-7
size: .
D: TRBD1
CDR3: CAITPGTGGEQYF
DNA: TGTGCCATCACTCCCGGGACAGGGGGGGAGCAGTACTTC

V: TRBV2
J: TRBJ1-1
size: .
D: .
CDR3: CASILQMNTEAFF
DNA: TGTGCCAGCATCTTACAGATGAACACTGAAGCTTTCTTT

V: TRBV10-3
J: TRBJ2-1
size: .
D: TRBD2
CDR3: CAITGGSGGSYNEQFF
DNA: TGTGCCATCACCGGCGGAAGCGGGGGCTCCTACAATGAGCAGTTCTTC

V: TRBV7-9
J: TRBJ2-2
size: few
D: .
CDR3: CASSQRRGASTGELFF
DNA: TGTGCCAGCAGTCAAAGGCGGGGTGCGAGCACCGGGGAGCTGTTTTTT

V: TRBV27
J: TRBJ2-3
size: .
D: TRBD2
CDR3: CASSSPGGGAQIPLDTQYF
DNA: TGTGCCAGCAGTTCGCCAGGCGGGGGGGCCCAAATCCCTCTAGATACGCAGTATTTT

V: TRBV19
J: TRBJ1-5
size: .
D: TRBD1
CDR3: CASSLYVQGTLNQPQHF
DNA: TGTGCCAGTAGTCTCTACGTACAGGGGACCCTCAATCAGCCCCAGCATTTT

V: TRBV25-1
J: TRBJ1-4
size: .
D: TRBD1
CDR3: CASRPPGQGFNEKLFF
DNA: TGTGCCAGCAGACCCCCGGGACAGGGGTTTAATGAAAAACTGTTTTTT

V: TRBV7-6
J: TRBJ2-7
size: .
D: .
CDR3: CASSLGRGPYEQYF
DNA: TGTGCCAGCAGCTTAGGGCGGGGGCCCTACGAGCAGTACTTC

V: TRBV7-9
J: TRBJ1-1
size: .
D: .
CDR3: CSSSFPGREAFF
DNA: TGTTCCAGCAGCTTTCCAGGGAGGGAAGCTTTCTTT

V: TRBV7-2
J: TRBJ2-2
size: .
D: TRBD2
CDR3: CASSLRGVTGELFF
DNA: TGTGCCAGCAGCTTACGGGGGGTTACCGGGGAGCTGTTTTTT

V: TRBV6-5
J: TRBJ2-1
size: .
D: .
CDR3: CASSYSPTHNEQFF
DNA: TGTGCCAGCAGTTACTCACCGACTCACAATGAGCAGTTCTTC

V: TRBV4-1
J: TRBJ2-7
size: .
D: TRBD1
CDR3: CASSQDWGTGGGSEQYF
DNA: TGCGCCAGCAGCCAAGATTGGGGGACAGGGGGTGGATCCGAGCAGTACTTC

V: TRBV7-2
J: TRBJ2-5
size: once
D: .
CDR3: CASSSDWTAETQYF
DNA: TGTGCCAGCAGCTCGGACTGGACGGCAGAGACCCAGTACTTC

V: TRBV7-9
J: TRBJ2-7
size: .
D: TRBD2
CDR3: CASSLASGLAYEQYF
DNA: TGTGCCAGCAGCTTAGCGTCGGGACTAGCTTACGAGCAGTACTTC

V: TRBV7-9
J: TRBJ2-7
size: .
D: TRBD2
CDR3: CSSSLSRLAGVLDEQYF
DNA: TGTTCCAGCAGCTTATCCCGACTAGCGGGAGTTCTGGACGAGCAGTACTTC

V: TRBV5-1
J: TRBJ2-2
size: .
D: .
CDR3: CASSFSSGTLTGELFF
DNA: TGCGCCAGCAGCTTTAGTTCCGGGACACTTACCGGGGAGCTGTTTTTT

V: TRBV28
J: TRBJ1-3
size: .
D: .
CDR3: CASSLYKVGASGNTIYF
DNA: TGTGCCAGCAGTTTATATAAGGTTGGGGCCTCTGGAAACACCATATATTTT

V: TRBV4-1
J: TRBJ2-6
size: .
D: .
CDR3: CASSQDVEDVLTF
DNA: TGCGCCAGCAGCCAAGATGTGGAGGACGTCCTGACTTTC

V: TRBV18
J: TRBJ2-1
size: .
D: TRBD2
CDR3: CASSLLAGGPSDEQFF
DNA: TGTGCCAGCTCACTTCTAGCGGGAGGGCCTTCCGATGAGCAGTTCTTC

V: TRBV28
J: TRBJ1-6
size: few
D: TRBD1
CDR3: CASSLYISQGAASPLHF
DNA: TGTGCCAGCAGTTTATACATTAGTCAGGGGGCGGCTTCACCCCTCCACTTT

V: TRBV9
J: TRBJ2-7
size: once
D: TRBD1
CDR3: CASSPRQGGHEQYF
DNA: TGTGCCAGCAGCCCCAGACAGGGTGGGCACGAGCAGTACTTC

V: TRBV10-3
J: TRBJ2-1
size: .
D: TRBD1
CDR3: CAISNRDRSSYNEQFF
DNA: TGTGCCATCAGTAACCGGGACAGAAGCTCCTACAATGAGCAGTTCTTC

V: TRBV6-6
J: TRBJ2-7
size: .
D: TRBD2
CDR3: CASKTGLVEEQYF
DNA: TGTGCCAGCAAAACGGGACTAGTGGAGGAGCAGTACTTC

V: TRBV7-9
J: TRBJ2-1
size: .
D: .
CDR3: CASSLAQQEYNEQFF
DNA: TGTGCCAGCAGCTTAGCGCAACAGGAGTACAATGAGCAGTTCTTC

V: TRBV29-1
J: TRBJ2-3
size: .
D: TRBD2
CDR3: CSVEITSVDTQYF
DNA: TGCAGCGTTGAAATTACTAGCGTTGATACGCAGTATTTT

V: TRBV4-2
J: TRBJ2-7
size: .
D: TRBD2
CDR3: CASSSSGGPSYEQYF
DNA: TGTGCCAGCAGCTCTAGCGGGGGCCCCTCCTACGAGCAGTACTTC

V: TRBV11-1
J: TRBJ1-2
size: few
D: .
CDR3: CASSLRAAAHYGYTF
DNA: TGTGCCAGCAGCTTGAGGGCCGCCGCCCACTATGGCTACACCTTC

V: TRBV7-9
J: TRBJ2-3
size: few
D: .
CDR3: CASSLVKGFSTDTQYF
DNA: TGTGCCAGCAGCTTGGTTAAGGGGTTTAGCACAGATACGCAGTATTTT

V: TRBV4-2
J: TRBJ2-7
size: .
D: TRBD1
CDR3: CASSQDNGQVSYEQYF
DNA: TGTGCCAGCAGCCAAGATAACGGACAGGTCTCCTACGAGCAGTACTTC

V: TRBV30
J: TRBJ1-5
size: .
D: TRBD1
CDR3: CAWSMDRDRSYSNQPQHF
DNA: TGTGCCTGGAGTATGGACCGGGACAGAAGTTATAGCAATCAGCCCCAGCATTTT

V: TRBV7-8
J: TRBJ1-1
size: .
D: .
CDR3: CASSFQGTNTEAFF
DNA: TGTGCCAGCAGCTTTCAGGGGACGAACACTGAAGCTTTCTTT

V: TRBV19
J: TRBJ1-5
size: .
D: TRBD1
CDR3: CASTWDSPLNPQHF
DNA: TGTGCCAGTACCTGGGACAGCCCCTTAAACCCCCAGCATTTT

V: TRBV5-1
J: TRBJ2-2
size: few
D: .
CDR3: CASSFPQGAGELFF
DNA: TGCGCCAGCAGCTTTCCTCAGGGCGCCGGGGAGCTGTTTTTT

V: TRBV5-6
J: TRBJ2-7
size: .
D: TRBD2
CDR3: CASSLLGTSNFYEQYF
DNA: TGTGCCAGCAGCTTGTTGGGGACTAGCAATTTTTACGAGCAGTACTTC

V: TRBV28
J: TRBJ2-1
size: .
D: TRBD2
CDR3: CASGSGGYNEQFF
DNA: TGTGCCAGCGGGAGCGGGGGATACAATGAGCAGTTCTTC

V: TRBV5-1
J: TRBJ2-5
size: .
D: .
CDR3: CASSSIPGAEETQYF
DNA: TGCGCCAGCAGCTCGATCCCGGGAGCAGAAGAGACCCAGTACTTC

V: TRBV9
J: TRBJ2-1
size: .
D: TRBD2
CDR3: CASSETSGRVNEQFF
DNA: TGTGCCAGCAGCGAGACTAGCGGGAGGGTTAATGAGCAGTTCTTC

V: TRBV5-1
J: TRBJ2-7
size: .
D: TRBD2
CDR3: CASSPLGTSGSHEQYF
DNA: TGCGCCAGCAGCCCCCTAGGGACTAGCGGGAGCCACGAGCAGTACTTC

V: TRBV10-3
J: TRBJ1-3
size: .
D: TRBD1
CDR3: CAISESPTGGNTIYF
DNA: TGTGCCATCAGTGAGTCCCCGACAGGGGGCAACACCATATATTTT

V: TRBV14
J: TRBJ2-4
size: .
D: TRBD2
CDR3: CASSSRGKNIQYF
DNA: TGTGCCAGCTCCTCGCGGGGGAAAAACATTCAGTACTTC

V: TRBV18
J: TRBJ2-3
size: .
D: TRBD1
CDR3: CASSPAGQGTDTQYF
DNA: TGTGCCAGCTCACCAGCGGGACAGGGCACAGATACGCAGTATTTT

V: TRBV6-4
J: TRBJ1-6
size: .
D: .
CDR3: CASSESGSKNSPLHF
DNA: TGTGCCAGCAGTGAATCAGGGTCGAAGAATTCACCCCTCCACTTT